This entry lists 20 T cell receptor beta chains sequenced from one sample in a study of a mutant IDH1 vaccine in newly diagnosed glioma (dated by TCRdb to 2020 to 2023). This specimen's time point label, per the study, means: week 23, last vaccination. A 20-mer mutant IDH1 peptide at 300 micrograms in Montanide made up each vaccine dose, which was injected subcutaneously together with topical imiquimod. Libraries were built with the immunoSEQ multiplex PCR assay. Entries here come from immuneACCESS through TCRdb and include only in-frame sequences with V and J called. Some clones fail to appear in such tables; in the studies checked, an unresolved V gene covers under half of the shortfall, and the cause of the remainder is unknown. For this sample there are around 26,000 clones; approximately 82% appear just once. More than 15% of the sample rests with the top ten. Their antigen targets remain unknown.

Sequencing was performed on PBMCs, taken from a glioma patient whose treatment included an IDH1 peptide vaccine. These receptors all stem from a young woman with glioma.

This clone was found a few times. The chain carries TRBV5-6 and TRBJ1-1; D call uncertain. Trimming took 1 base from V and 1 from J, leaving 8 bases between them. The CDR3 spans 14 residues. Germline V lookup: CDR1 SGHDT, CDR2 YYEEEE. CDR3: CASSLLGPNTEAFF. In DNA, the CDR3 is TGTGCCAGCAGCTTGCTTGGGCCGAACACTGAAGCTTTCTTT.

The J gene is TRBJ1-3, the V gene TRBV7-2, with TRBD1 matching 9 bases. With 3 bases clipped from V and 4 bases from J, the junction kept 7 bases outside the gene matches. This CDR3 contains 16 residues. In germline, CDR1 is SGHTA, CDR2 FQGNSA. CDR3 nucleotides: TGTGCCAGCAGCTTCGATGCCGGGACAGGGGGAAACACCATATATTTT. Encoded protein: CASSFDAGTGGNTIYF.

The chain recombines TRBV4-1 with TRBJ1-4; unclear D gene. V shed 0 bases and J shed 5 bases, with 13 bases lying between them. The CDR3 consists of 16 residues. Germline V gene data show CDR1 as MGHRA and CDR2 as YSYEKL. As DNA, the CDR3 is TGCGCCAGCAGCCAAGATTCTAGCGTAGGCAATGAAAAACTGTTTTTT. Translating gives CASSQDSSVGNEKLFF.

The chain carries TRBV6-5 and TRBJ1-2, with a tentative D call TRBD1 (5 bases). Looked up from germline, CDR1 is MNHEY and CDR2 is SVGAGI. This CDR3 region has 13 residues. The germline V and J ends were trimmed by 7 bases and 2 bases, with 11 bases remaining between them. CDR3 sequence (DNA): TGTGCCAGCAAGGTGGGGGGGAACTATGGCTACACCTTC. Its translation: CASKVGGNYGYTF.

CDR3 amino acids: CACLWPGGYGYTF. In DNA form, the CDR3 reads TGTGCCTGTTTATGGCCAGGGGGCTATGGCTACACCTTC. The V and J genes are TRBV30 and TRBJ1-2; 7 bases line up with TRBD1. Trimming took 6 bases from V and 4 from J; bases not matched to a gene: 8. Germline lookup yields CDR1 GTSNPN and CDR2 SVGIG (reference sequence). This CDR3 is 13 amino acids long.

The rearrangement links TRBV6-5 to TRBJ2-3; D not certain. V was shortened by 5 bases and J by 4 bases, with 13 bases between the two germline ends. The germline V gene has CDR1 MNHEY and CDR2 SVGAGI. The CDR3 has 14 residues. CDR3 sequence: CASSRPGVADTQYF. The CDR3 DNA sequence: TGTGCCAGCAGTCGACCCGGAGTGGCAGATACGCAGTATTTT.

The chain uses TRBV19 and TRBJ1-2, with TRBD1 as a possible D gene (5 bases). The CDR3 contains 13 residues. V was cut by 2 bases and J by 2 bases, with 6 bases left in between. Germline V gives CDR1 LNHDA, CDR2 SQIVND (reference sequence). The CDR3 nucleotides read TGTGCCAGTAGTATATCAGGGAACTATGGCTACACCTTC. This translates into CASSISGNYGYTF.

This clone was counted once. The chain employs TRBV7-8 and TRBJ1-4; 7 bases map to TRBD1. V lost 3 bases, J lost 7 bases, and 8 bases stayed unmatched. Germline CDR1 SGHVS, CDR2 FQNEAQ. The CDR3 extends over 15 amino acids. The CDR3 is CASSLEGAFGEKLFF. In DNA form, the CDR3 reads TGTGCCAGCAGCTTGGAGGGGGCGTTCGGTGAAAAACTGTTTTTT.

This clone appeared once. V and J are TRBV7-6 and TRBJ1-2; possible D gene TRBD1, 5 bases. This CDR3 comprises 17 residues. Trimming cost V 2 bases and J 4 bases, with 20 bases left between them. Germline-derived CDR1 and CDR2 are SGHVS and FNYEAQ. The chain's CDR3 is CASSLLRAGRGPYGYTF. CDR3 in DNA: TGTGCCAGCAGCTTACTTAGGGCAGGGAGAGGGCCCTATGGCTACACCTTC.

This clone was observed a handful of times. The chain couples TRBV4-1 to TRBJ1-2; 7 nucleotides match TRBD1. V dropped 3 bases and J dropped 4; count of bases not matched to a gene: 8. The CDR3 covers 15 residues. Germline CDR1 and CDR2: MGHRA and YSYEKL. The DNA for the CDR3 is TGCGCCAGCAGCCAGCCGGGACAGCAGGTCTATGGCTACACCTTC. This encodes CASSQPGQQVYGYTF.

The CDR3: CASRLQGTSYNEQFF. Written as DNA, the CDR3 is TGCGCCAGCAGACTTCAGGGGACCTCCTACAATGAGCAGTTCTTC. This chain connects TRBV5-1 to TRBJ2-1, with TRBD1 as a possible D gene (6 bases). CDR1 is SGHRS and CDR2 is YFSETQ in the germline V gene. The V and J ends lost 5 bases and 0 bases respectively, with 12 bases between them. The CDR3 runs 15 residues.

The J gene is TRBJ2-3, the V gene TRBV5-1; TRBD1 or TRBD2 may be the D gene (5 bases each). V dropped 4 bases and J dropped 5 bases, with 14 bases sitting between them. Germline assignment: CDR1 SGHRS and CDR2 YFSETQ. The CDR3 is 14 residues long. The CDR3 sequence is CASSLRTGGDTQYF. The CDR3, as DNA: TGCGCCAGCAGCCTTCGGACTGGGGGAGATACGCAGTATTTT.

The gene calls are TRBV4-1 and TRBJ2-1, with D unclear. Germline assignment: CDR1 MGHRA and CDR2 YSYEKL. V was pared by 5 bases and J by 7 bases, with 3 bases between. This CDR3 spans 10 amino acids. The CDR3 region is CASSYNEQFF. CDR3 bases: TGCGCCAGCAGCTATAATGAGCAGTTCTTC.

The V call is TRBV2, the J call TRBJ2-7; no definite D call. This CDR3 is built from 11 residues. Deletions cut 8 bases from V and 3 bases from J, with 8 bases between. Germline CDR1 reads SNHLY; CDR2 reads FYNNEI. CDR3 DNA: TGTGCCAGCTCACCCGTCTACGAGCAGTACTTC. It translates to CASSPVYEQYF.

CDR3 amino acids: CASSFWGNGYTF. CDR3 nucleotide sequence: TGTGCCAGCAGCTTTTGGGGAAACGGCTACACCTTC. This chain connects TRBV7-9 to TRBJ1-2; D unresolved. There are 12 residues in the CDR3. V lost 3 bases, J lost 8 bases, and 10 bases lay in between. Germline V gene data show CDR1 as SEHNR and CDR2 as FQNEAQ (reference sequence).

The CDR3 sequence is CASSESGTGVTEAFF. The CDR3 bases are TGTGCCAGCAGTGAGTCCGGGACAGGGGTTACTGAAGCTTTCTTT. The chain recombines TRBV6-4 with TRBJ1-1, with 10 nucleotides matching TRBD1. Unmatched junction bases numbered 6, after V lost 3 bases and J lost 5 bases. The V gene's germline CDR1 is MRHNA and CDR2 SNTAGT. There are 15 residues in the CDR3.

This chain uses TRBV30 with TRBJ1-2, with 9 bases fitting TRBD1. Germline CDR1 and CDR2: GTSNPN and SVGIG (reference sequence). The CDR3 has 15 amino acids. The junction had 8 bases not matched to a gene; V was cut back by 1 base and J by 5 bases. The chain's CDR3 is CAWSDFPGTGYGYTF. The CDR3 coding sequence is TGTGCCTGGAGTGACTTCCCCGGGACAGGGTATGGCTACACCTTC.

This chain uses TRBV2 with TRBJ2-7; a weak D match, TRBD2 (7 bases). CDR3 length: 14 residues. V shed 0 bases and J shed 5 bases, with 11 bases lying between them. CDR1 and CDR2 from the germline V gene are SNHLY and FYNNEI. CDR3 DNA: TGTGCCAGCAGTGAAGCGCGGGGGCGGGACGAGCAGTACTTC. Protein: CASSEARGRDEQYF.

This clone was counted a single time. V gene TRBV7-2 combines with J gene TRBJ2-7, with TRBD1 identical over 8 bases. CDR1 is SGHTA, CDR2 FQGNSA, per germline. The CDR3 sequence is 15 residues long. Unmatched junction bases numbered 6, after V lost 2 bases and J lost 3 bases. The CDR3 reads CASSLKRTGHYEQYF. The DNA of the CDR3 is TGTGCCAGCAGCTTAAAGAGGACAGGGCACTACGAGCAGTACTTC.

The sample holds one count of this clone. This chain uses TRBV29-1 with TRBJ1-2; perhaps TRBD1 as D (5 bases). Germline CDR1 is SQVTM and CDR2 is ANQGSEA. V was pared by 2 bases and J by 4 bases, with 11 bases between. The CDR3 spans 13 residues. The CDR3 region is CSVERGVSYGYTF. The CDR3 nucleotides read TGCAGCGTTGAAAGAGGGGTTTCCTATGGCTACACCTTC.